The rows below give T cell receptor beta chains drawn from one sample of a study of blood T cell repertoires in COVID-19. Data came from immunoSEQ multiplex PCR; TCRdb stores just in-frame clones and leaves some out. The sample includes 95,000 to 100,000 clones, around 87% of them seen just once. Sequenced sample: peripheral blood. The receptors originated from a woman in her twenties or thirties with acute or convalescent COVID-19. CDR3s include the opening cysteine and the closing phenylalanine or tryptophan. The D gene is left open where the match is weak. Clone sizes are given selectively: once, few, many, or a class where the clone is expanded.

cdr3_aa cdr3_nt clone_size v_call d_call j_call
CASSPLGALGYTF TGTGCCAGCAGCCCATTGGGGGCATTGGGCTACACCTTC . TRBV28 . TRBJ1-2
CASSPQRGRQGNTEAFF TGTGCCAGCAGTCCGCAAAGAGGGAGACAGGGGAACACTGAAGCTTTCTTT . TRBV6-6 TRBD1 TRBJ1-1
CASSFATSGGNEQYF TGTGCCAGCAGCTTCGCGACTAGCGGGGGAAACGAGCAGTACTTC once TRBV11-2 TRBD2 TRBJ2-7
CASSQGLFPSSYNEQFF TGTGCCAGCAGCCAAGGGCTCTTCCCCAGCTCCTACAATGAGCAGTTCTTC once TRBV14 . TRBJ2-1
CASSVAGGQTEAFF TGTGCCAGCAGCGTTGCAGGGGGCCAGACTGAAGCTTTCTTT few TRBV9 TRBD1 TRBJ1-1
CASSQTGDNSPLHF TGTGCCAGCAGCCAAACAGGGGACAATTCACCCCTCCACTTT . TRBV7-8 TRBD1 TRBJ1-6
CASSLGGELWAYEQYF TGTGCCAGCAGCTTAGGCGGGGAACTTTGGGCCTACGAGCAGTACTTC . TRBV13 . TRBJ2-7
CSARVGVGYTF TGCAGTGCTAGAGTAGGGGTTGGCTACACCTTC . TRBV20-1 . TRBJ1-2
CASSLSGQGVYGYTF TGCGCCAGCAGCTTGTCCGGACAAGGTGTCTATGGCTACACCTTC few TRBV5-1 . TRBJ1-2
CASSSSTGYGYTF TGTGCCAGCAGTTCCTCGACAGGGTATGGCTACACCTTC . TRBV12-3/TRBV12-4 TRBD1 TRBJ1-2
CASSPLDRRTYEQYF TGTGCCAGCAGCCCTTTAGATAGGAGGACCTACGAGCAGTACTTC . TRBV27 . TRBJ2-7